The present T cell receptor beta chain was sequenced within a study of T cells in Graves' hyperthyroidism and ophthalmopathy. CDR3 length equals 15 residues. V was cut by 5 bases and J by 10 bases, with 21 bases left in between. CDR1 is SEHNR, CDR2 FQNEAQ, per germline (reference sequence). TCR beta CDR3 sequences were amplified from RNA transcripts. TCR CDR3 underwent first-round RT-PCR with the HTBI primer set. Via MiXCR, TCRdb re-called the multiplex PCR reads, giving one row per CDR3 protein. The table lists some 300,000 distinct CDR3 sequences, roughly 15% of them singletons, with roughly 31% in the top ten. Absent ophthalmopathy progression within 18 months defined stable Graves' hyperthyroidism. Subjects aged 18 to 65 presented with newly diagnosed hyperthyroidism of less than 2 months' duration. Uncontrolled infection, other autoimmune disease, pregnancy or lactation led to exclusion. Fresh 10 ml peripheral blood yielded PBMCs.

The chain is built from TRBV7-9 and TRBJ2-1; D is possibly TRBD2 (5 bases). The sequence derives from a man aged 25 to 45 with Graves' hyperthyroidism. The sequenced material came from blood. The CDR3 nucleotides read TGTGCCAGCAGCCCCCCCAGCGGTGGGATGTTCGAGCAGTTCTTC. It is translated as CASSPPSGGMFEQFF.